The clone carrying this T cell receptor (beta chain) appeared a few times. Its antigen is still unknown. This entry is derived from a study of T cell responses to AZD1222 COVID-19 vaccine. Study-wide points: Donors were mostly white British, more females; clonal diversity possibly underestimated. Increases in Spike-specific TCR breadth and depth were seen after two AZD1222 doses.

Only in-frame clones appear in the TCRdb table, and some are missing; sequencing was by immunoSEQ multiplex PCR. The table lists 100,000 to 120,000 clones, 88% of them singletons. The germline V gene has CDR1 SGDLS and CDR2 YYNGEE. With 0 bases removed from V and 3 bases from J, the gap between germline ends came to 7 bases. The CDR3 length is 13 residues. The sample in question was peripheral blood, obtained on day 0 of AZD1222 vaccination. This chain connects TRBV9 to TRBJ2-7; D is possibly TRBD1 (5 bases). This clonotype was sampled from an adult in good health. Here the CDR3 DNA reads TGTGCCAGCAGCGTAGGACAGTACTACGAGCAGTACTTC. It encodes CASSVGQYYEQYF.